What follows is one TCR beta chain and its context. What it recognizes is unknown. Germline CDR1 reads KGHDR; CDR2 reads SFDVKD. The CDR3 length is 13 residues. Trimming cost V 12 bases and J 13 bases, with 24 bases left between them. The data belong to a study of read filtering for tumor transcriptome and immune sequencing. Points from the study as a whole: Sorted CD138-negative bone marrow cells were not purified T cells.

This library used roughly 0.4 ug RNA and molecular barcoded adaptors spanning alpha/delta and beta/gamma chains. One entry per CDR3 protein results from TCRdb running MiXCR on the reads. The data show approximately 140,000 distinct CDR3 sequences, 13% seen once. J is TRBJ2-1 and V is TRBV24-1; the D gene is possibly TRBD1 (6 bases). Sequenced: a population of CD138-negative cells sorted from bone marrow. The clonotype comes from a donor at least 40 years old with multiple myeloma. CDR3 bases: TGTGCCGCAAGACCCTCAGGGGACGGGCGACAGTTCTTC. This encodes CAARPSGDGRQFF.